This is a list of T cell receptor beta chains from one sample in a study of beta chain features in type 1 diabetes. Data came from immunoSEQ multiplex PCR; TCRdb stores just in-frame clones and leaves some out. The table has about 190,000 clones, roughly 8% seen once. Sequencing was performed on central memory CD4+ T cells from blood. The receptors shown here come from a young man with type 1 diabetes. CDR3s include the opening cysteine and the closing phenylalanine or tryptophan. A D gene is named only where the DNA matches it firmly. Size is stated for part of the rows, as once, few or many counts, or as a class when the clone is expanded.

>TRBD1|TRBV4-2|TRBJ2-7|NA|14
TGTGCCAGCAGCGTAACCGGGACAGGATACGAGCAGTACTTC
CASSVTGTGYEQYF
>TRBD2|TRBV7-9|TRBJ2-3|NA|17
TGTGCCAGCAGCTTAGGGCTAGCGGGAGTCAGCACAGATACGCAGTATTTT
CASSLGLAGVSTDTQYF
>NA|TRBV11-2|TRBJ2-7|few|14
TGTGCCAGCAGCTCCCCACAGGGAGGGAGGGAGCAGTACTTC
CASSSPQGGREQYF
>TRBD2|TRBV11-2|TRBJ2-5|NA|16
TGTGCCAGCAGCTTAGCCCTAGCGGGGGAGTTAGAGACCCAGTACTTC
CASSLALAGELETQYF
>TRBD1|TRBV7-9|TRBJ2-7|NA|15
TGTGCCAGCAGCTTAGGAACGGACAGGGGATCCGAGCAGTACTTC
CASSLGTDRGSEQYF
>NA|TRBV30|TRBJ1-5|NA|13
TGTGCCTGGAGTGTAGATACAAATCAGCCCCAGCATTTT
CAWSVDTNQPQHF
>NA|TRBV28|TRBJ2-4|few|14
TGTGCCAGCAGTCCCGGACAGGCCAAAAACATTCAGTACTTC
CASSPGQAKNIQYF
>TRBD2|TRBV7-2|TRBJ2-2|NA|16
TGTGCCAGCAGCGTCGCTAGCGGGAGGGCCTACGGGGAGCTGTTTTTT
CASSVASGRAYGELFF
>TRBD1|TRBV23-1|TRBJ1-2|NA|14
TGCGCCAGCAGTCACTTCGACAGGGACTATGGCTACACCTTC
CASSHFDRDYGYTF
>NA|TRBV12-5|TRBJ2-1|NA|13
TGTGCTAGTGGTTTGGTACTGGGCTCTGAGCAGTTCTTC
CASGLVLGSEQFF
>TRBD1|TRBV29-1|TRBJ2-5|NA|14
TGCAGCGTTTCTGGGACAGGGGTTTTGGAGACCCAGTACTTC
CSVSGTGVLETQYF